What follows are 29 T cell receptor beta chains derived from one specimen sequenced in a study of OX40 agonist ivuxolimab in advanced cancers. This table comes from immunoSEQ multiplex PCR, and its TCRdb copy is limited to in-frame clones, with some not included. The table lists about 73,000 clones, around nine tenths of them singletons. Sequenced here: CD4+ or CD8+ T cells sorted from blood, sampled in a trial of the OX40 agonist ivuxolimab. These receptor sequences come from an adult with an advanced solid tumor such as melanoma, head and neck, liver or kidney cancer.

V and J are TRBV7-2 and TRBJ2-7, with 13 bases fitting TRBD2. Germline values: CDR1 SGHTA, CDR2 FQGNSA. The CDR3 extends over 18 amino acids. V lost 5 bases, J lost 0 bases, and 10 bases stayed unmatched. The CDR3 protein is CASSPSTSGRASSYEQYF. The CDR3 coding sequence is TGTGCCAGCAGCCCGAGCACTAGCGGGAGGGCGAGCTCCTACGAGCAGTACTTC.

The J gene is TRBJ1-1, the V gene TRBV30; weak D call: TRBD1 (6 bases). From germline, CDR1 is GTSNPN and CDR2 SVGIG (reference sequence). Deletions cut 2 bases from V and 1 base from J, with 11 bases between. This CDR3 has 14 amino acids. The CDR3 reads CAWSRGASNTEAFF. CDR3 DNA sequence: TGTGCCTGGAGTCGGGGGGCTTCGAACACTGAAGCTTTCTTT.

The count of this clone is one. The V gene is TRBV4-1, the J gene TRBJ2-5, with 10 bases identical to TRBD1. J gave up 5 bases and V 4 bases, and 10 bases lay outside the gene matches. The CDR3 totals 16 residues. Germline CDR1 and CDR2: MGHRA and YSYEKL. The CDR3 bases are TGCGCCAGCAGCCCGGGACAGGGGACCTCCGGGGAGACCCAGTACTTC. Translated, it gives CASSPGQGTSGETQYF.

This clone was seen a single time. The chain has TRBV6-5 and TRBJ2-1; D uncertain. The germline gives CDR1 MNHEY, CDR2 SVGAGI. The V and J ends lost 1 base and 8 bases respectively, with 3 bases between them. The CDR3 consists of 11 residues. The CDR3 bases are TGTGCCAGCAGTTACTTCGATGAGCAGTTCTTC. It specifies CASSYFDEQFF.

This clone was observed once. The rearrangement uses TRBV2 and TRBJ2-2; D ambiguous. This CDR3 region has 12 residues. Germline V gives CDR1 SNHLY, CDR2 FYNNEI. Between the trimmed V and J ends, which lost 8 bases and 7 bases, there was a span of 11 bases. CDR3 bases: TGTGCCAGCCGCCGTGGATTCGGGGAGCTGTTTTTT. Protein product: CASRRGFGELFF.

The V and J genes are TRBV7-3 and TRBJ1-2, with D possibly matching TRBD1 (5 bases). The CDR3 is made up of 15 amino acids. The germline V and J ends were trimmed by 5 bases and 8 bases, with 21 bases remaining between them. Germline V gene sequence: CDR1 SGHTA, CDR2 FQGTGA. The CDR3: CASSPSGREHRGYTF. The CDR3 region has the DNA TGTGCCAGCAGCCCCTCCGGCAGGGAACATCGCGGCTACACCTTC. Full variable domain (rest looked up from reference TRBV7-3 and TRBJ1-2): GAGVSQTPSNKVTEKGKYVELRCDPISGHTALYWYRQSLGQGPEFLIYFQGTGAADDSGLPNDRFFAVRPEGSVSTLKIQRTERGDSAVYLCASSPSGREHRGYTFGSGTRLTVV.

The CDR3 is CASSSDPPFAKLFF. CDR3 nucleotides: TGCGCCAGCAGCTCCGACCCCCCTTTTGCAAAACTGTTTTTT. The chain employs TRBV5-1 and TRBJ1-4; no firm D call. The CDR3 consists of 14 residues. Trimming took 3 bases from V and 10 from J, leaving 16 bases between them. Germline V gene lookup returns CDR1 SGHRS and CDR2 YFSETQ.

V is TRBV4-1 and J is TRBJ1-2, with TRBD1 matching 9 bases. J gave up 2 bases and V 4 bases, and 5 bases lay outside the gene matches. The CDR3 has 15 amino acids. Germline-derived CDR1 and CDR2 are MGHRA and YSYEKL. The CDR3 loop reads CASSREQGANYGYTF. The CDR3, as DNA: TGCGCCAGCAGCCGAGAACAGGGGGCCAACTATGGCTACACCTTC.

V gene TRBV30 combines with J gene TRBJ1-2; D unclear. V was cut by 4 bases and J by 3 bases, with 6 bases left in between. CDR3 size: 11 residues. CDR1 and CDR2 from the germline V gene are GTSNPN and SVGIG (reference sequence). The CDR3 loop is CAWNRDYGYTF. The CDR3 nucleotides read TGTGCCTGGAATCGGGACTATGGCTACACCTTC.

A single count supports this clone. The J gene is TRBJ1-2, the V gene TRBV18; 7 nucleotides align to TRBD1. This CDR3 is built from 15 residues. Germline V gives CDR1 KGHSH, CDR2 LQKENI. J was trimmed by 4 bases and V by 3 bases; bases with no gene match: 8. The CDR3, as DNA: TGTGCCAGCTCACCTCAGGGGGAGGGCCTCTATGGCTACACCTTC. Translated, it gives CASSPQGEGLYGYTF.

The CDR3 protein is CASSPYSGLTEAFF. The CDR3 DNA sequence: TGTGCCAGCAGCCCCTACTCGGGTTTGACTGAAGCTTTCTTT. This chain links TRBV27 with TRBJ1-1; no definite D call. The ends were cut back, 6 bases at V and 5 bases at J, with 16 bases in the middle. Germline CDR1 MNHEY, CDR2 SMNVEV (reference sequence). This CDR3 has 14 amino acids.

The chain carries TRBV7-2 and TRBJ1-1; 8 bases are shared with TRBD1. The CDR3 has 16 residues. CDR1 is SGHTA, CDR2 FQGNSA, per germline. V was pared by 4 bases and J by 2 bases, with 9 bases of the junction left unmatched. For the CDR3, the DNA is TGTGCCAGCAGCTCAACGGGGACAGGAGTCAACACTGAAGCTTTCTTT. This translates into CASSSTGTGVNTEAFF.

The chain recombines TRBV19 with TRBJ2-3; TRBD1 is a possible D gene (5 bases). Germline CDR1 is LNHDA and CDR2 is SQIVND (reference sequence). With 9 bases removed from V and 2 bases from J, the gap between germline ends came to 21 bases. The length of the CDR3 is 16 residues. The CDR3 protein is CASRLRGQGTTDTQYF. In nucleotides, the CDR3 is TGTGCCAGCCGATTACGTGGGCAGGGAACCACAGATACGCAGTATTTT.

The chain employs TRBV6-5 and TRBJ1-2, with a weak D call TRBD1 (6 bases). CDR1 and CDR2 from the germline V gene are MNHEY and SVGAGI. Trimming shortened V by 0 bases and J by 1 base, and 12 bases separated the two germline ends. The CDR3 runs to 16 residues. Here the CDR3 reads CASSYSGGPVNYGYTF. Here the CDR3 DNA reads TGTGCCAGCAGTTACTCAGGGGGGCCGGTTAACTATGGCTACACCTTC.

V gene TRBV7-2 combines with J gene TRBJ1-3; D is unresolved. This CDR3 contains 16 residues. The germline gives CDR1 SGHTA, CDR2 FQGNSA. The V end lost 1 base, the J end lost 0 bases, and 10 bases lay between the germline ends. The CDR3 is CASSLGGRSSGNTIYF. For the CDR3, the DNA is TGTGCCAGCAGCTTAGGCGGACGCAGCTCTGGAAACACCATATATTTT.

This sequence joins TRBV5-4 and TRBJ2-2; no clear D gene. The germline gives CDR1 SGHNT, CDR2 YYREEE (reference sequence). The CDR3 is made up of 13 amino acids. Deletions cut 4 bases from V and 4 bases from J, with 8 bases between. DNA of the CDR3: TGTGCCAGCAGCCCCGGAAGCACCGGGGAGCTGTTTTTT. Protein sequence: CASSPGSTGELFF.

The chain carries TRBV6-1 and TRBJ2-5, with 11 nucleotides matching TRBD2. Germline assignment: CDR1 MNHNS and CDR2 SASEGT. Trimming took 9 bases from V and 1 from J; bases not matched to a gene: 7. CDR3 length equals 15 residues. CDR3: CASRMGTSGQETQYF. The CDR3 DNA is TGTGCCAGTAGGATGGGGACTAGCGGCCAAGAGACCCAGTACTTC.

This clone was picked up a small number of times. The chain joins TRBV27 to TRBJ1-3; no clear D gene. Germline CDR1 and CDR2: MNHEY and SMNVEV (reference sequence). V gave up 6 bases and J gave up 2 bases, with 2 bases separating them. The CDR3 covers 11 residues. Here the CDR3 DNA reads TGTGCCAGCAGGCCTGGAAACACCATATATTTT. Its protein product is CASRPGNTIYF.

This clone was detected once. The chain links TRBV7-9 to TRBJ2-4; D is unclear. Per the germline V gene, CDR1 is SEHNR and CDR2 is FQNEAQ (reference sequence). V was cut by 5 bases and J by 0 bases, with 11 bases left in between. There are 15 residues in the CDR3. The CDR3 spells CASSPLSGAKNIQYF. CDR3 nucleotides: TGTGCCAGCAGCCCCCTATCGGGAGCCAAAAACATTCAGTACTTC.

The J gene is TRBJ2-5, the V gene TRBV7-2, with 9 bases matching TRBD2. This CDR3 comprises 12 residues. The V and J ends lost 11 bases and 4 bases, in that order; junction bases with no gene match: 5. Germline-derived CDR1 and CDR2 are SGHTA and FQGNSA. CDR3 amino acids: CAAGGLGETQYF. Written as DNA, the CDR3 is TGTGCCGCGGGGGGGTTAGGAGAGACCCAGTACTTC.

The genes are TRBV29-1 and TRBJ2-2; TRBD1 matches 7 bases. V gave up 2 bases and J gave up 4 bases; unmatched junction bases: 7. The CDR3 spans 15 residues. CDR1 is SQVTM, CDR2 ANQGSEA, per germline. CDR3 sequence reads: CSVELTGSSTGELFF. DNA of the CDR3: TGCAGCGTTGAACTGACAGGGAGTAGCACCGGGGAGCTGTTTTTT.

The CDR3 reads CASSNPGPQHF. DNA of the CDR3: TGTGCCAGCAGTAACCCGGGACCCCAGCATTTT. This chain links TRBV6-5 with TRBJ1-5; no firm D call. CDR1 and CDR2 (germline): MNHEY, SVGAGI. This CDR3 comprises 11 residues. V was trimmed by 5 bases and J by 10 bases, leaving 9 bases between them.

V usage is TRBV27 and J usage is TRBJ2-5, with no clear D. The CDR3 runs 12 residues. V was trimmed by 5 bases and J by 7 bases, leaving 11 bases between them. The germline V gene encodes CDR1 MNHEY and CDR2 SMNVEV (reference sequence). The CDR3 is CASSLPLGTQYF. For the CDR3, the DNA is TGTGCCAGCAGTCTACCCCTAGGGACCCAGTACTTC.

CDR3 coding DNA: TGCAGCGTTGGGGGACAGGGTAAAAACGAGCAGTACTTC. Amino acid sequence: CSVGGQGKNEQYF. The V and J genes are TRBV29-1 and TRBJ2-7; 9 nucleotides line up with TRBD1. This CDR3 has 13 residues. CDR1 SQVTM and CDR2 ANQGSEA come from the germline V gene. The V segment lost 4 bases and the J segment 5 bases; nucleotides outside the gene matches: 6.

V usage is TRBV19 and J usage is TRBJ1-4; D possibly corresponds to TRBD1 (6 bases). Between the trimmed V and J ends, which lost 10 bases and 0 bases, there was a span of 21 bases. The CDR3 consists of 17 residues. Germline V gene data show CDR1 as LNHDA and CDR2 as SQIVND (reference sequence). The CDR3 DNA is TGTGCCACCCAGCCCGGAGGGGGACGGCCAACTAATGAAAAACTGTTTTTT. Encoded protein: CATQPGGGRPTNEKLFF.

The chain is built from TRBV10-3 and TRBJ1-1, with TRBD1 as a possible D gene (5 bases). The CDR3 is 15 residues long. Germline V lookup: CDR1 ENHRY, CDR2 SYGVKD. Trimming took 6 bases from V and 4 from J, leaving 18 bases between them. The CDR3 DNA is TGTGCCATCAGAATAGGGGTTACTGAGGGCACTGAAGCTTTCTTT. Protein: CAIRIGVTEGTEAFF.

The chain has TRBV6-5 and TRBJ2-7; D possibly corresponds to TRBD1 (5 bases). The V gene lost 7 bases and the J gene lost 3 bases, with 16 bases spanning the gap. The length of the CDR3 is 14 residues. Germline CDR1 reads MNHEY; CDR2 reads SVGAGI. The CDR3: CASKPGQGIYEQYF. As DNA, the CDR3 is TGTGCCAGCAAACCAGGGCAGGGAATCTACGAGCAGTACTTC.

The chain joins TRBV6-6 to TRBJ1-6; a possible D gene is TRBD1 (5 bases). The germline V gene has CDR1 MNHNY and CDR2 SVGAGI (reference sequence). The V end was cut by 2 bases, the J end by 10 bases, with 9 bases between. The CDR3 covers 13 residues. The CDR3 region is CASSYQGDSPLHF. CDR3 bases: TGTGCCAGCAGTTACCAGGGTGACTCACCCCTCCACTTT.

The chain has TRBV5-4 and TRBJ1-2; 9 nucleotides align to TRBD1. Germline CDR1 reads SGHNT; CDR2 reads YYREEE (reference sequence). Trimming took 3 bases from V and 5 from J; bases not matched to a gene: 2. The length of the CDR3 is 13 residues. CDR3 protein: CASSWTGAYGYTF. Written as DNA, the CDR3 is TGTGCCAGCAGCTGGACAGGGGCTTATGGCTACACCTTC.